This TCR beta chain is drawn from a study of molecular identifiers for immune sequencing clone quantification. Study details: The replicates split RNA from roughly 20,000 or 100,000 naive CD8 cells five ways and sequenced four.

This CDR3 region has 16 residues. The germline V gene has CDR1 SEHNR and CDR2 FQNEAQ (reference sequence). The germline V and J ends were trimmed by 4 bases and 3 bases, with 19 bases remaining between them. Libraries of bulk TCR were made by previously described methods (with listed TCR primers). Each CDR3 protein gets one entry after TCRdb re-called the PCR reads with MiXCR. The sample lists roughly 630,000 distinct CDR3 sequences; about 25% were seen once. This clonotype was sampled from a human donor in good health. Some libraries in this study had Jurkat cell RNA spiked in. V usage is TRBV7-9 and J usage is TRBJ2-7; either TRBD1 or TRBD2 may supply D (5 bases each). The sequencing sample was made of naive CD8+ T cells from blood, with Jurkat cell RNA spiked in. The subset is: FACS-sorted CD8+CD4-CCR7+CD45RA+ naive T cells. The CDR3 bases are TGTGCCAGCAGCTCATCGACCGGGACCGTAGACTACGAGCAGTACTTC. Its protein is CASSSSTGTVDYEQYF.